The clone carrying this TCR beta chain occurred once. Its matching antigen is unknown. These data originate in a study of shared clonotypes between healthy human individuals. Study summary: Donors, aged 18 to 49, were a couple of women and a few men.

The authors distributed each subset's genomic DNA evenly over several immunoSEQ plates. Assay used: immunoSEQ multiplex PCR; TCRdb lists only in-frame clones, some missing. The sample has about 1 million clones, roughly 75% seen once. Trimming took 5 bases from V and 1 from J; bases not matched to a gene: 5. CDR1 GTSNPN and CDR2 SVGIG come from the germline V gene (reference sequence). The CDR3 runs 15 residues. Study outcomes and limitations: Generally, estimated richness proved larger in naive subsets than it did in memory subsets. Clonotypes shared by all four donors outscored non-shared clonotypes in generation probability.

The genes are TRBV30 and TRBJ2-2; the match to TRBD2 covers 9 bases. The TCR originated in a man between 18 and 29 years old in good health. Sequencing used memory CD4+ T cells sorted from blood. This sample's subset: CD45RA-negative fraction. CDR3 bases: TGTGCCTGGGGACAAGCGGGGGGGAACACCGGGGAGCTGTTTTTT. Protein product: CAWGQAGGNTGELFF.